This entry lists 18 T cell receptor beta chains sequenced from one sample in a study of blood T cell repertoires in COVID-19. Method: immunoSEQ multiplex PCR; TCRdb's copy keeps in-frame clones and lacks some. The table records around 130,000 clones, roughly four fifths of them present only once. Specimen: peripheral blood. These TCRs come from a human donor in a cohort sampled during active COVID-19.

The chain uses TRBV6-6 and TRBJ1-5; 9 nucleotides agree with TRBD1. The CDR3 consists of 14 residues. CDR1 and CDR2 (germline): MNHNY, SVGAGI (reference sequence). The junction had 4 bases not matched to a gene; V was cut back by 6 bases and J by 4 bases. The chain's CDR3 is CASRGQGINQPQHF. CDR3 nucleotide sequence: TGTGCCAGCAGGGGACAGGGCATAAATCAGCCCCAGCATTTT.

CDR3 DNA: TGTGCCAGCAGCTTAACATGGAACACTGAAGCTTTCTTT. Residues: CASSLTWNTEAFF. The gene calls are TRBV27 and TRBJ1-1; no clear D. This CDR3 has 13 amino acids. V gave up 6 bases and J gave up 1 base, with 9 bases separating them. Per germline, CDR1 MNHEY and CDR2 SMNVEV (reference sequence).

The chain couples TRBV6-5 to TRBJ2-7; 12 nucleotides match TRBD1. Germline V lookup: CDR1 MNHEY, CDR2 SVGAGI. The CDR3 consists of 13 residues. V lost 10 bases and J lost 6; bases outside the gene matches: 7. CDR3 residues: CATEGQGASEQYF. Here the CDR3 DNA reads TGTGCCACCGAGGGACAGGGGGCTTCCGAGCAGTACTTC.

V usage is TRBV28 and J usage is TRBJ2-3, with D possibly matching TRBD1 (5 bases). Germline CDR1 is MDHEN and CDR2 is SYDVKM. Trimming cost V 11 bases and J 2 bases, with 14 bases left between them. CDR3 size: 13 residues. The CDR3: CAAGSPTTDTQYF. The CDR3 DNA reads as TGTGCCGCAGGGTCCCCCACCACAGATACGCAGTATTTT.

This clone was detected only a few times. The J gene is TRBJ2-2, the V gene TRBV10-3; possible D gene TRBD1, 6 bases. Trimming left V 3 bases short and J 5 bases short, with 13 bases between. CDR3 length equals 15 residues. Per germline, CDR1 ENHRY and CDR2 SYGVKD. The DNA for the CDR3 is TGTGCCATCAGTGAAGCAGGGGTCATTACCGGGGAGCTGTTTTTT. It specifies CAISEAGVITGELFF.

This chain links TRBV2 with TRBJ1-6; possible D gene TRBD1, 6 bases. Germline V CDR1 and CDR2: SNHLY, FYNNEI. Trimming cost V 7 bases and J 10 bases, with 20 bases left between them. CDR3 length: 15 residues. CDR3 in DNA: TGTGCCAGCATAGGAGTTGGCAGGGGTAGCTCACCCCTCCACTTT. Translated, it gives CASIGVGRGSSPLHF. The full variable domain, completed using reference TRBV2 and TRBJ1-6, is EPEVTQTPSHQVTQMGQEVILRCVPISNHLYFYWYRQILGQKVEFLVSFYNNEISEKSEIFDDQFSVERPDGSNFTLKIRSTKLEDSAMYFCASIGVGRGSSPLHFGNGTRLTVT.

This chain joins TRBV14 and TRBJ2-1; D is unclear. The length of the CDR3 is 15 residues. The V end was cut by 4 bases, the J end by 1 base, with 11 bases between. Germline V lookup: CDR1 SGHDN, CDR2 FVKESK. The CDR3 loop is CASSRALESYNEQFF. For the CDR3, the DNA is TGTGCCAGCAGCCGCGCTTTAGAGTCCTACAATGAGCAGTTCTTC.

This chain connects TRBV19 to TRBJ1-2; 8 bases fit TRBD1. Germline CDR1 LNHDA, CDR2 SQIVND (reference sequence). After removal of 4 bases from V and 5 bases from J, the junction contained 6 bases not matched to a gene. CDR3 length: 14 amino acids. CDR3 residues: CASSTPGQGYGYTF. For the CDR3, the DNA is TGTGCCAGTAGTACCCCCGGACAGGGTTATGGCTACACCTTC. The entire variable domain, with the rest obtained from reference TRBV19 and TRBJ1-2, is as follows: DGGITQSPKYLFRKEGQNVTLSCEQNLNHDAMYWYRQDPGQGLRLIYYSQIVNDFQKGDIAEGYSVSREKKESFPLTVTSAQKNPTAFYLCASSTPGQGYGYTFGSGTRLTVV.

This sequence joins TRBV5-3 and TRBJ1-1; a weak D match, TRBD1 (5 bases). TRBV5-3 carries the ORF label, with uncertain function. Trimming left V 4 bases short and J 3 bases short, with 19 bases between. This CDR3 contains 16 residues. The CDR3 DNA is TGTGCCAGAAGCGCCCGGATACAGGAGACGGACACTGAAGCTTTCTTT. Translation gives CARSARIQETDTEAFF.

The chain is built from TRBV10-3 and TRBJ2-3; 9 bases fit TRBD2. Germline CDR1 reads ENHRY; CDR2 reads SYGVKD. CDR3 length equals 14 residues. J was trimmed by 6 bases and V by 10 bases; bases with no gene match: 11. The CDR3 loop is CATQNGGGADTQYF. Here the CDR3 DNA reads TGTGCCACCCAGAATGGCGGGGGGGCGGATACGCAGTATTTT.

This rearrangement joins TRBV4-2 to TRBJ1-2; tentative D call: TRBD1 (5 bases). CDR3 length equals 14 residues. Germline V gene lookup returns CDR1 LGHNA and CDR2 YNFKEQ. V lost 2 bases and J 5 bases, leaving 12 bases between the germline ends. CDR3 residues: CASSQSETGYGYTF. As DNA, the CDR3 is TGTGCCAGCAGCCAATCCGAAACAGGATATGGCTACACCTTC.

V and J are TRBV10-3 and TRBJ1-1; a weak D match, TRBD1 (5 bases). The CDR3 spans 16 residues. The V gene's germline CDR1 is ENHRY and CDR2 SYGVKD. The ends were cut back, 4 bases at V and 1 base at J, with 16 bases in the middle. The CDR3 loop is CAISGGGTNPNTEAFF. The CDR3 DNA reads TGTGCCATCAGTGGAGGCGGGACCAACCCGAACACTGAAGCTTTCTTT.

V usage is TRBV27 and J usage is TRBJ2-7; 13 bases fit TRBD2. The CDR3 is 14 amino acids. CDR1 and CDR2 (germline): MNHEY, SMNVEV (reference sequence). Trimming at V came to 7 bases and at J to 6 bases, leaving 6 bases not matched to a gene. CDR3 coding DNA: TGTGCCAGCAACACGGGACTAGCGGGGAGCGAGCAGTACTTC. Translating it yields CASNTGLAGSEQYF.

The V and J genes are TRBV27 and TRBJ1-6; 7 nucleotides line up with TRBD1. Germline lookup yields CDR1 MNHEY and CDR2 SMNVEV (reference sequence). V gave up 5 bases and J gave up 7 bases; unmatched junction bases: 5. This CDR3 is built from 14 residues. CDR3 DNA sequence: TGTGCCAGCAGTAGAGACAGGGCGAATTCACCCCTCCACTTT. Translation gives CASSRDRANSPLHF.

This clone was counted once. The chain links TRBV4-1 to TRBJ2-2; 7 bases map to TRBD1. With 6 bases clipped from V and 5 bases from J, the junction kept 6 bases outside the gene matches. The CDR3 is 14 amino acids. Germline assignment: CDR1 MGHRA and CDR2 YSYEKL. DNA for the CDR3: TGCGCCAGCAGTGGGACAGTTCAGACCGGGGAGCTGTTTTTT. Translating it yields CASSGTVQTGELFF.

CDR3 nucleotides: TGTGCCAGCAGTTGGGACAGAACGACTACTGGAAACACCATATATTTT. It is translated as CASSWDRTTTGNTIYF. The chain uses TRBV6-5 and TRBJ1-3, with 7 bases fitting TRBD1. V was pared by 4 bases and J by 2 bases, with 8 bases of the junction left unmatched. CDR1 and CDR2 from the germline V gene are MNHEY and SVGAGI. The CDR3 runs 16 residues.

The chain employs TRBV5-1 and TRBJ2-7; D is perhaps TRBD1 (5 bases). CDR1 SGHRS and CDR2 YFSETQ come from the germline V gene. The CDR3 extends over 14 amino acids. Between the trimmed V and J ends, which lost 4 bases and 0 bases, there was a span of 11 bases. CDR3: CASSQQDISYEQYF. The CDR3 DNA is TGCGCCAGCAGCCAACAGGACATCTCCTACGAGCAGTACTTC.

The chain carries TRBV10-3 and TRBJ1-5; D not resolved. CDR1 is ENHRY, CDR2 SYGVKD, per germline. The CDR3 contains 13 residues. The germline V and J ends were trimmed by 6 bases and 5 bases, with 11 bases remaining between them. The CDR3, as DNA: TGTGCCATCAGCGTCAAGGAGGATCAGCCCCAGCATTTT. Translation: CAISVKEDQPQHF.